This TCR beta chain stems from a study of regulatory T cells in long-lasting Graves disease. General observations from the study: Persistent disease was characterized by preferential usage of TRBV28, TRBJ1-2 and TRBJ2-5. Persistent Graves' cases showed lower TCR diversity than newly diagnosed cases. Clonotypes that were public and shared totalled 2,500 to 3,500 in persistent patients versus approximately 970 in new patients.

The time point here: newly diagnosed GD, antithyroid drugs for less than 3 months. Making the TCR library involved RNA that had been extracted from PBMCs. CDR1 is KGHDR and CDR2 is SFDVKD in the germline V gene. This CDR3 is 15 amino acids long. Arm-PCR of CDR3 regions and iRepertoire HTBI primers were used to build TCR beta libraries. In the original workflow: The samples yielded 62 TRBV and around 13 TRBJ segments. Via MiXCR, TCRdb re-called the multiplex PCR reads, giving one row per CDR3 protein. The V and J calls reflect TCRdb's pipeline rather than the authors' work. Of some 490,000 distinct CDR3 sequences in the sample, more than 10% were seen once. As to this clonotype: The antigen is undetermined. One end of the junction fails to match germline, which may point to a read error.

This sample also belongs to another study, concerning T cells in Graves' hyperthyroidism and ophthalmopathy.

The sample was peripheral blood mononuclear cells (PBMCs), taken at new diagnosis, from a patient treated with antithyroid drugs. The sequence came from a young woman with Graves disease. The chain is built from TRBV24-1 and TRBJ1-1; 11 bases map to TRBD1. The CDR3 loop is CAISGRTGGNFEAFF. The CDR3 nucleotides are TGTGCCATCAGTGGACGGACAGGGGGCAACTTCGAGGCTTTCTTT.